This is a list of T cell receptor beta chains from one sample in a study of T cells in localized non-small cell lung cancer. Generated by immunoSEQ multiplex PCR, the TCRdb table keeps only in-frame clones and is missing some. This sample has about 40,000 clones, with about four fifths found just once. This material consisted of peripheral blood mononuclear cells, taken before any cancer treatment. All receptors come from a male donor at least 60 years old with stage II lung adenocarcinoma. The CDR3 runs from the conserved cysteine through the conserved F or W. D genes are given only for firm matches. Only some rows state a clone size, as once, few, many or a class for expanded clones.

size	V	D	J	DNA	CDR3
NA	TRBV28	NA	TRBJ1-3	TGTGCCAGCAGTCCCCTGGGAGAGGCTAGCTCTGGAAACACCATATATTTT	CASSPLGEASSGNTIYF
NA	TRBV6-5	NA	TRBJ2-1	TGTGCCAGCAGTGAACACCGGGAGACGGATGAGCAGTTCTTC	CASSEHRETDEQFF
NA	TRBV7-3	TRBD2	TRBJ2-3	TGTGCCAGCAGCTTTGGGACTAGCGGGAGGAGATTGGGGGATACGCAGTATTTT	CASSFGTSGRRLGDTQYF
NA	TRBV19	TRBD1	TRBJ2-7	TGTGCCAGTATCGGGGACAGCTCCTACGAGCAGTACTTC	CASIGDSSYEQYF
NA	TRBV30	TRBD1	TRBJ1-3	TGTGCCTGGAGGGCAGGGGGCGGAAACACCATATATTTT	CAWRAGGGNTIYF
NA	TRBV5-5	TRBD1	TRBJ1-1	TGTGCCAGCACCCTCTATTTTTCCGGGAGGGGGCAAATGAACACTGAAGCTTTCTTT	CASTLYFSGRGQMNTEAFF
few	TRBV6-1	TRBD1	TRBJ1-1	TGTGCCAGCAGGACGGACAGGGTGAACACTGAAGCTTTCTTT	CASRTDRVNTEAFF
NA	TRBV15	TRBD1	TRBJ2-2	TGTGCCACCAGCAGAGATCGGGGGACAGGGTATTTTGGCGACACCGGGGAGCTGTTTTTT	CATSRDRGTGYFGDTGELFF
NA	TRBV11-2	NA	TRBJ1-1	TGTGCCAGCAGCCCGGGACAGAACACTGAAGCTTTCTTT	CASSPGQNTEAFF
NA	TRBV5-8	TRBD1	TRBJ1-2	TGTGCCAGCAGCTTGGAAGGGACAGGAATTGGCTACACCTTC	CASSLEGTGIGYTF
NA	TRBV29-1	NA	TRBJ2-2	TGCAGCGTTGAAGGAGGGCCCGAGCAGGGAGACACCGGGGAGCTGTTTTTT	CSVEGGPEQGDTGELFF
NA	TRBV4-2	TRBD2	TRBJ2-3	TGTGCCAGCAGCCAAGATTGGGGGACTAGCGGCACAGATACGCAGTATTTT	CASSQDWGTSGTDTQYF
NA	TRBV6-1	TRBD1	TRBJ1-1	TGTGCCGGGCAGACAGGGGAAGAAGGGGCCACTGAAGCTTTCTTT	CAGQTGEEGATEAFF